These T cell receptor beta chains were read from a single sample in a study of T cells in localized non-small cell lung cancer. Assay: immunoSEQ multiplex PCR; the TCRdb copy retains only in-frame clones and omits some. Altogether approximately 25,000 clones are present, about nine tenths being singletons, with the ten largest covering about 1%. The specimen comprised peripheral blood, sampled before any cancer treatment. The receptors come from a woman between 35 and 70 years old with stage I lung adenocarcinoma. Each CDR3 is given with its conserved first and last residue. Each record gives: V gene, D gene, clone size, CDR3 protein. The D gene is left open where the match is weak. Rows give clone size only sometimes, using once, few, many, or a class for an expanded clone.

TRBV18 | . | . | CASSPTQTNYGYTF
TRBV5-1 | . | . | CASSLPATGQIEAFF
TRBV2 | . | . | CASSGGGYQPQHF
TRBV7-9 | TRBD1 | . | CASSFGTGGGSGANVLTF
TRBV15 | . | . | CATSRGGEANTEAFF
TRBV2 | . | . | CASSRDTGYTF
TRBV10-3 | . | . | CAISESDSDQPQHF
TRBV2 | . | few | CASSETAHSPLHF
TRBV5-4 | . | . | CASSLDRGGYNEQFF
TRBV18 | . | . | CASSPAWGTEAFF
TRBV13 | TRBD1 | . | CASSIAQGGLDEQYF
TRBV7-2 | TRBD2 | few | CASSSSGGYNEQFF
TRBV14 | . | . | CASSPSFYGYTF
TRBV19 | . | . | CASREGPQPQHF
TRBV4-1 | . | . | CASSQQAREKLFF
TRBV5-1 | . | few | CASSFGTGIAEQYF
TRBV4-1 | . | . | CASSQVGGDGYTF
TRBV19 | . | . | CASSIGSPTGSPLHF
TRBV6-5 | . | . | CASRPTASVYGYTF
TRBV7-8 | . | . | CASRGGISYNEQFF
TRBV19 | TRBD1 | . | CASSTGQGDGTQYF
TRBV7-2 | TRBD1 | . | CASSRQGWEAFF
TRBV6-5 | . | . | CASRRVQTNTGELFF
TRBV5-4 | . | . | CASSFIGEDEQFF
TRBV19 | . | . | CASSDQGANEKLFF
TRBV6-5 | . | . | CASSYSRDRNQPQHF
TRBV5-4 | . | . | CASSLEGYGYTF
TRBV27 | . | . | CASSLQGQSNQPQHF
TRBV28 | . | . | CASRGKGRYGYTF